Listed below are T cell receptor beta chains from one sample, sequenced in a study of blood T cell repertoires in COVID-19. Repertoires were generated with immunoSEQ multiplex PCR, while TCRdb's copy carries only in-frame clones and drops some. The sample carries about 170,000 clones, 88% recorded once. Material: peripheral blood. The receptors here all came from a man between 60 and 70 years old with acute or convalescent COVID-19. CDR3s include the opening cysteine and the closing phenylalanine or tryptophan. A D gene is named only where the DNA matches it firmly. Where a row states a size, it is once, few, many or the class of an expanded clone; other rows omit it.

D: TRBD1
J: TRBJ1-2
V: TRBV6-6
size: -
length: 17
CDR3: CASSRQGLSPPIDGYTF
DNA: TGTGCCAGCAGTCGACAGGGTTTGTCCCCCCCCATTGATGGCTACACCTTC

D: -
J: TRBJ2-1
V: TRBV12-3/TRBV12-4
size: -
length: 13
CDR3: CASSFDSYNEQFF
DNA: TGTGCCAGCAGCTTTGACAGTTACAATGAGCAGTTCTTC

D: -
J: TRBJ1-5
V: TRBV27
size: -
length: 15
CDR3: CASSAQGYSNQPQHF
DNA: TGTGCCAGCAGTGCGCAGGGATACAGCAATCAGCCCCAGCATTTT

D: -
J: TRBJ1-3
V: TRBV5-6
size: -
length: 13
CDR3: CASSLGTGNTIYF
DNA: TGTGCCAGCAGCCTGGGAACAGGAAACACCATATATTTT

D: -
J: TRBJ1-2
V: TRBV5-5
size: -
length: 13
CDR3: CASSLWADRGYTF
DNA: TGTGCCAGCAGCTTGTGGGCAGATCGAGGCTACACCTTC

D: TRBD1
J: TRBJ2-1
V: TRBV15
size: -
length: 16
CDR3: CATSSPGTGGRNEQFF
DNA: TGTGCCACCAGCAGTCCCGGGACAGGGGGCAGAAATGAGCAGTTCTTC

D: TRBD1
J: TRBJ1-2
V: TRBV6-1
size: -
length: 15
CDR3: CASSERVTGQGGYTF
DNA: TGTGCCAGCAGTGAACGGGTGACAGGGCAAGGTGGCTACACCTTC

D: -
J: TRBJ1-1
V: TRBV10-3
size: -
length: 14
CDR3: CAISPDSVNTEAFF
DNA: TGTGCCATCAGCCCTGACAGCGTGAACACTGAAGCTTTCTTT

D: -
J: TRBJ1-2
V: TRBV19
size: -
length: 12
CDR3: CAGYGTGSGYTF
DNA: TGTGCCGGTTACGGGACTGGGAGTGGCTACACCTTC

D: -
J: TRBJ1-4
V: TRBV19
size: -
length: 15
CDR3: CASSMTGETNEKLFF
DNA: TGTGCCAGTAGTATGACCGGGGAAACTAATGAAAAACTGTTTTTT

D: -
J: TRBJ1-5
V: TRBV6-5
size: -
length: 15
CDR3: CASSLGGAWGQPQHF
DNA: TGTGCCAGCAGTCTGGGGGGGGCTTGGGGTCAGCCCCAGCATTTT

D: TRBD1
J: TRBJ1-2
V: TRBV5-4
size: -
length: 14
CDR3: CASSFDDRVYGYTF
DNA: TGTGCCAGCAGCTTCGACGACAGGGTCTATGGCTACACCTTC

D: -
J: TRBJ2-2
V: TRBV5-4
size: -
length: 15
CDR3: CASSLDQGYTGELFF
DNA: TGTGCCAGCAGCTTGGACCAGGGGTACACCGGGGAGCTGTTTTTT

D: TRBD1
J: TRBJ1-5
V: TRBV4-1
size: -
length: 17
CDR3: CASSQDLPDRENQPQHF
DNA: TGCGCCAGCAGCCAAGATCTCCCGGACAGGGAGAATCAGCCCCAGCATTTT

D: TRBD2
J: TRBJ2-7
V: TRBV11-1
size: -
length: 13
CDR3: CASGLAGGREQYF
DNA: TGTGCCAGCGGCCTAGCGGGAGGCCGAGAGCAGTACTTC

D: -
J: TRBJ1-2
V: TRBV4-1
size: many
length: 13
CDR3: CASSQEVYRGYTF
DNA: TGCGCCAGCAGCCAAGAAGTCTACAGGGGCTACACCTTC

D: -
J: TRBJ1-5
V: TRBV6-5
size: -
length: 13
CDR3: CASSYGVNQPQHF
DNA: TGTGCCAGCAGTTACGGAGTCAATCAGCCCCAGCATTTT

D: -
J: TRBJ2-7
V: TRBV7-2
size: -
length: 15
CDR3: CASSFPGSLSYEQYF
DNA: TGTGCCAGCAGCTTCCCCGGGAGCCTCTCCTACGAGCAGTACTTC

D: TRBD2
J: TRBJ2-1
V: TRBV11-2
size: -
length: 16
CDR3: CASSQRAGELYNEQFF
DNA: TGTGCCAGCAGCCAGCGGGCGGGGGAACTCTACAATGAGCAGTTCTTC

D: TRBD1
J: TRBJ2-1
V: TRBV18
size: -
length: 15
CDR3: CASSPRTGVGDEQFF
DNA: TGTGCCAGCTCACCACGGACAGGGGTAGGCGATGAGCAGTTCTTC

D: -
J: TRBJ2-7
V: TRBV30
size: -
length: 15
CDR3: CAWSVTGVSSYEQYF
DNA: TGTGCCTGGAGTGTAACGGGGGTAAGCTCCTACGAGCAGTACTTC

D: -
J: TRBJ2-3
V: TRBV6-5
size: -
length: 14
CDR3: CASSGAGGTDTQYF
DNA: TGTGCCAGCTCTGGGGCAGGGGGCACAGATACGCAGTATTTT

D: -
J: TRBJ2-3
V: TRBV7-9
size: -
length: 12
CDR3: CASSYEVDTQYF
DNA: TGTGCCAGCAGCTATGAGGTGGATACGCAGTATTTT

D: TRBD1
J: TRBJ1-3
V: TRBV3-1/TRBV3-2
size: -
length: 12
CDR3: CASSSQGDTIYF
DNA: TGTGCCAGCAGCTCGCAGGGGGACACCATATATTTT

D: -
J: TRBJ1-4
V: TRBV6-5
size: -
length: 12
CDR3: CASTLTNEKLFF
DNA: TGTGCCAGCACGTTAACTAATGAAAAACTGTTTTTT

D: -
J: TRBJ1-3
V: TRBV4-2
size: -
length: 16
CDR3: CASSQEARSLGNTIYF
DNA: TGTGCCAGCAGCCAAGAAGCGCGGAGCTTGGGAAACACCATATATTTT

D: -
J: TRBJ1-1
V: TRBV9
size: -
length: 14
CDR3: CASSVGRQATEAFF
DNA: TGTGCCAGCAGCGTAGGCCGACAGGCCACTGAAGCTTTCTTT

D: -
J: TRBJ2-7
V: TRBV4-3
size: -
length: 13
CDR3: CASSQATDYEQYF
DNA: TGCGCCAGCAGCCAAGCCACAGATTACGAGCAGTACTTC

D: -
J: TRBJ2-3
V: TRBV11-3
size: -
length: 18
CDR3: CASSSAFEAGYGTDTQYF
DNA: TGTGCCAGCTCCTCCGCCTTTGAGGCGGGGTATGGCACAGATACGCAGTATTTT

D: -
J: TRBJ2-7
V: TRBV5-1
size: -
length: 16
CDR3: CASTPSPDTSSYEQYF
DNA: TGCGCCAGCACACCATCGCCGGACACAAGCTCCTACGAGCAGTACTTC

D: -
J: TRBJ2-5
V: TRBV25-1
size: -
length: 15
CDR3: CASSEPGQLQETQYF
DNA: TGTGCCAGCAGTGAACCGGGACAACTCCAAGAGACCCAGTACTTC

D: -
J: TRBJ1-2
V: TRBV27
size: -
length: 13
CDR3: CASSGPHNYGYTF
DNA: TGTGCCAGCAGTGGCCCCCACAACTATGGCTACACCTTC

D: TRBD2
J: TRBJ2-7
V: TRBV5-4
size: -
length: 16
CDR3: CASSLEASGGAYEQYF
DNA: TGTGCCAGCAGCTTGGAGGCTAGCGGGGGGGCCTACGAGCAGTACTTC

D: -
J: TRBJ2-4
V: TRBV10-1
size: -
length: 13
CDR3: CASSFSGENIQYF
DNA: TGCGCCAGCAGCTTTTCAGGGGAAAACATTCAGTACTTC

D: -
J: TRBJ2-3
V: TRBV15
size: -
length: 15
CDR3: CATRGRRAGTDTQYF
DNA: TGTGCCACCAGAGGGAGGCGGGCCGGCACAGATACGCAGTATTTT

D: TRBD2
J: TRBJ2-3
V: TRBV5-1
size: -
length: 15
CDR3: CASSWPAGRTDTQYF
DNA: TGCGCCAGCAGCTGGCCAGCGGGACGCACAGATACGCAGTATTTT

D: TRBD1
J: TRBJ2-6
V: TRBV19
size: once
length: 16
CDR3: CASRDRGGSGANVLTF
DNA: TGTGCCAGTAGGGACAGGGGAGGCTCTGGGGCCAACGTCCTGACTTTC

D: -
J: TRBJ2-5
V: TRBV2
size: -
length: 13
CDR3: CASATDQGETQYF
DNA: TGTGCCAGCGCGACTGATCAAGGAGAGACCCAGTACTTC

D: -
J: TRBJ2-2
V: TRBV3-1/TRBV3-2
size: few
length: 14
CDR3: CASSLGKVAGELFF
DNA: TGTGCCAGCAGCCTCGGGAAGGTGGCGGGGGAGCTGTTTTTT

D: -
J: TRBJ2-7
V: TRBV5-1
size: -
length: 13
CDR3: CASSLGEGYEQYF
DNA: TGCGCCAGCAGCTTGGGTGAGGGCTACGAGCAGTACTTC

D: -
J: TRBJ2-3
V: TRBV19
size: -
length: 14
CDR3: CASKVRGGTDTQYF
DNA: TGTGCCAGTAAAGTGAGGGGGGGTACAGATACGCAGTATTTT

D: -
J: TRBJ2-1
V: TRBV7-9
size: -
length: 12
CDR3: CASRGAYNEQFF
DNA: TGTGCCAGCAGAGGAGCATACAATGAGCAGTTCTTC

D: TRBD2
J: TRBJ2-2
V: TRBV30
size: -
length: 14
CDR3: CAWKTSGNTGELFF
DNA: TGTGCCTGGAAGACTAGCGGGAACACCGGGGAGCTGTTTTTT

D: -
J: TRBJ2-1
V: TRBV3-1/TRBV3-2
size: -
length: 19
CDR3: CASSSSRVSKTNSYNEQFF
DNA: TGTGCCAGCAGCTCAAGCAGAGTGTCGAAGACTAACTCCTACAATGAGCAGTTCTTC

D: -
J: TRBJ1-1
V: TRBV30
size: -
length: 13
CDR3: CAWSGRLNTEAFF
DNA: TGTGCCTGGAGTGGGAGGCTGAACACTGAAGCTTTCTTT

D: -
J: TRBJ1-1
V: TRBV6-6
size: -
length: 14
CDR3: CASSYSRGNTEAFF
DNA: TGTGCCAGCAGTTACTCGCGGGGGAACACTGAAGCTTTCTTT

D: TRBD1
J: TRBJ1-2
V: TRBV18
size: -
length: 15
CDR3: CASSPPSGQEQGYTF
DNA: TGTGCCAGCTCACCTCCCTCGGGACAGGAGCAAGGCTACACCTTC

D: -
J: TRBJ2-3
V: TRBV21-1
size: -
length: 12
CDR3: CAGDRDTDTQYF
DNA: TGTGCCGGGGACAGGGACACAGATACGCAGTATTTT

D: TRBD1
J: TRBJ2-7
V: TRBV11-3
size: -
length: 14
CDR3: CASSEHRGTYEQYF
DNA: TGTGCCAGCAGCGAACACAGGGGAACCTACGAGCAGTACTTC

D: TRBD1
J: TRBJ2-2
V: TRBV5-1
size: -
length: 18
CDR3: CASSYGQGTYLNTGELFF
DNA: TGCGCCAGCAGCTATGGACAGGGGACATATCTGAACACCGGGGAGCTGTTTTTT

D: -
J: TRBJ2-6
V: TRBV7-3
size: once
length: 13
CDR3: CASSLPGANVLTF
DNA: TGTGCCAGCAGCCTCCCCGGGGCCAACGTCCTGACTTTC

D: -
J: TRBJ1-5
V: TRBV19
size: -
length: 13
CDR3: CASSIKRGQPQHF
DNA: TGTGCCAGTAGTATAAAAAGGGGTCAGCCCCAGCATTTT

D: TRBD2
J: TRBJ2-3
V: TRBV7-9
size: -
length: 15
CDR3: CASSLFGGSTDTQYF
DNA: TGTGCCAGCAGCTTATTCGGGGGGAGCACAGATACGCAGTATTTT

D: -
J: TRBJ2-7
V: TRBV7-9
size: -
length: 14
CDR3: CASSSRQAPSEQYF
DNA: TGTGCCAGCAGCTCAAGACAGGCCCCATCCGAGCAGTACTTC

D: -
J: TRBJ2-3
V: TRBV24-1
size: -
length: 16
CDR3: CATSEASLSGTDTQYF
DNA: TGTGCCACCAGTGAAGCATCTCTATCCGGCACAGATACGCAGTATTTT

D: -
J: TRBJ2-1
V: TRBV6-5
size: -
length: 14
CDR3: CASSLLLRTDEQFF
DNA: TGTGCCAGCAGTCTTCTATTACGTACAGATGAGCAGTTCTTC

D: TRBD2
J: TRBJ2-1
V: TRBV10-1
size: once
length: 13
CDR3: CASSAGTSNEQFF
DNA: TGCGCCAGCAGCGCCGGGACTAGCAATGAGCAGTTCTTC

D: -
J: TRBJ1-3
V: TRBV6-6
size: -
length: 14
CDR3: CASTDTVSGNTIYF
DNA: TGTGCCAGCACCGACACTGTCTCTGGAAACACCATATATTTT